The 6 T cell receptor beta chains reported below all come from one sample, sequenced in a study of RUNX1 and TCR beta rearrangement in T-cell leukemia. Next generation amplicon sequencing characterized TCR beta DJ and VDJ rearrangements. TCRdb fed the PCR reads into MiXCR, producing one record per CDR3 protein. The repertoire holds over 85 distinct CDR3 sequences, with about two thirds as singletons. The sequenced material came from blood. The receptor source for this set is a male donor with T-cell acute lymphoblastic leukemia.

The chain combines TRBV5-1 with TRBJ1-1, with D perhaps TRBD1 (6 bases). V dropped 0 bases and J dropped 4 bases, with 16 bases sitting between them. Germline V gene lookup returns CDR1 SGHRS and CDR2 YFSETQ. This CDR3 region has 16 residues. DNA for the CDR3: TGCGCCAGCAGCTTGGTTGGACAGTCTGGCGGCACTGAAGCTTTCTTT. The encoded protein is CASSLVGQSGGTEAFF.

The chain recombines TRBV11-2 with TRBJ1-1; no reliable D call. CDR1 SGHAT and CDR2 FQNNGV come from the germline V gene. Trimming removed 3 bases from V and 6 bases from J, with 11 bases in between. The CDR3 covers 13 residues. As DNA, the CDR3 is TGTGCCAGCAGCTTCCCTAGGCATCCTGAAGCTTTCTTT. Translating gives CASSFPRHPEAFF.

This chain connects TRBV5-6 to TRBJ2-7, with TRBD1 matching over 12 bases. The CDR3 is 15 amino acids. V lost 5 bases to trimming and J lost 5 bases; unmatched junction nucleotides: 8. CDR1 and CDR2 from the germline V gene are SGHDT and YYEEEE. The CDR3 DNA is TGTGCCAGCAGTTTTACCGGGACAGGGGGCGACGAGCAGTACTTC. Translation: CASSFTGTGGDEQYF.

V and J are TRBV20-1 and TRBJ1-3, with D unclear. CDR1 and CDR2 (germline): DFQATT, SNEGSKA (reference sequence). V was shortened by 2 bases and J by 4 bases, with 3 bases between the two germline ends. The CDR3 is made up of 11 amino acids. CDR3 nucleotide sequence: TGCAGTGCTAGATCAGGAAACACCATATATTTT. It codes for CSARSGNTIYF.

By share, this clonotype counts as medium-sized. The V and J genes are TRBV7-2 and TRBJ1-1; possibly TRBD1 for D (6 bases). Germline lookup yields CDR1 SGHTA and CDR2 FQGNSA. This CDR3 has 13 amino acids. V lost 4 bases, J lost 6 bases, and 12 bases lay in between. Here the CDR3 DNA reads TGTGCCAGCAGCTGGGGGCCCGGGGCTGAAGCTTTCTTT. It yields the protein CASSWGPGAEAFF.

The rearrangement joins TRBV7-2 to TRBJ2-7; no definite D call. V lost 1 base to trimming and J lost 6 bases, with 7 bases between them. Per the germline V gene, CDR1 is SGHTA and CDR2 is FQGNSA. The CDR3 is 12 amino acids. This CDR3 is CASSLGRIEQYF. The CDR3 bases are TGTGCCAGCAGCTTAGGGCGTATCGAGCAGTACTTC.